Below are 23 T cell receptor beta chains sequenced from a single sample in a study of T cell responses to AZD1222 COVID-19 vaccine. The protocol was immunoSEQ multiplex PCR, while the TCRdb copy is restricted to in-frame clones and leaves out a portion. The data hold 25,000 to 35,000 clones, with roughly 92% observed a single time. The material sequenced was peripheral blood, taken on day 0 of AZD1222 vaccination. These receptors all come from an adult in good health.

The V call is TRBV10-3, the J call TRBJ1-1; 8 bases map to TRBD1. The length of the CDR3 is 14 residues. In germline, CDR1 is ENHRY, CDR2 SYGVKD. V dropped 4 bases and J dropped 6; count of bases not matched to a gene: 7. Here the CDR3 reads CAISVGQVPSEAFF. In DNA form, the CDR3 reads TGTGCCATCAGTGTGGGACAGGTCCCCTCTGAAGCTTTCTTT.

This clone was observed once. V and J are TRBV6-5 and TRBJ1-2, with 7 bases lining up with TRBD1. The CDR3 length is 14 residues. Germline V gene sequence: CDR1 MNHEY, CDR2 SVGAGI. Losses at the gene ends were 10 bases for V and 8 bases for J; bases not matched to a gene: 16. As DNA, the CDR3 is TGTGCCACACGACCCGACAGGGAGGCTCGAGGCTACACCTTC. Its protein is CATRPDREARGYTF.

V and J are TRBV5-4 and TRBJ2-7, with TRBD2 matching 9 bases. This CDR3 has 15 amino acids. Per germline, CDR1 SGHNT and CDR2 YYREEE (reference sequence). The J segment lost 3 bases and the V segment lost 4 bases, leaving 8 bases of the junction unmatched. The chain's CDR3 is CASSSSGRVVYEQYF. The CDR3 bases are TGTGCCAGCAGCAGTAGCGGGAGAGTGGTCTACGAGCAGTACTTC.

The gene calls are TRBV2 and TRBJ2-2; possible D gene TRBD1, 5 bases. CDR3 length equals 15 residues. Germline lookup yields CDR1 SNHLY and CDR2 FYNNEI. Trimming shortened V by 6 bases and J by 5 bases, and 16 bases separated the two germline ends. CDR3 residues: CASRGKGRETGELFF. As DNA, the CDR3 is TGTGCCAGCAGGGGGAAGGGGCGAGAAACCGGGGAGCTGTTTTTT.

V is TRBV15 and J is TRBJ2-2; D may be TRBD1 (5 bases). CDR1 and CDR2 from the germline V gene are LNHNV and YYDKDF (reference sequence). This CDR3 region has 14 residues. V was trimmed by 0 bases and J by 5 bases, leaving 7 bases between them. CDR3 region: CATSRDKGTGELFF. Here the CDR3 DNA reads TGTGCCACCAGCAGAGATAAGGGGACCGGGGAGCTGTTTTTT.

This chain links TRBV12-3 or TRBV12-4 with TRBJ2-7, with TRBD1 matching over 7 bases. The CDR3 runs to 13 residues. The trim removed 3 bases at V and 3 bases at J, leaving 2 bases unmatched. The CDR3 sequence is CASSFDRDYEQYF. The CDR3 DNA sequence: TGTGCCAGCAGTTTCGACAGGGACTACGAGCAGTACTTC.

The chain uses TRBV5-4 and TRBJ2-1; 10 bases match TRBD2. The CDR3 loop spans 15 amino acids. Germline V lookup: CDR1 SGHNT, CDR2 YYREEE (reference sequence). V trimming: 2 bases; J trimming: 6 bases; junction bases outside the gene matches: 5. DNA for the CDR3: TGTGCCAGCAGCTTAACGGGACTAGCGTCCAATGAGCAGTTCTTC. It is translated as CASSLTGLASNEQFF.

The chain combines TRBV10-2 with TRBJ1-5; D is unresolved. The CDR3 sequence is 15 residues long. Germline lookup yields CDR1 WSHSY and CDR2 SAAADI. V dropped 6 bases and J dropped 0 bases, with 12 bases sitting between them. CDR3 DNA: TGCGCCAGCAGGCTCGCGGGAACTAGCAATCAGCCCCAGCATTTT. Translated: CASRLAGTSNQPQHF.

V is TRBV6-1 and J is TRBJ1-6; 9 bases map to TRBD1. Trimming cost V 3 bases and J 5 bases; bases outside gene matches: 2. This CDR3 is built from 15 residues. Looked up from germline, CDR1 is MNHNS and CDR2 is SASEGT. Here the CDR3 reads CASSETGGDNSPLHF. The DNA for the CDR3 is TGTGCCAGCAGTGAGACAGGGGGGGATAATTCACCCCTCCACTTT.

V usage is TRBV27 and J usage is TRBJ2-3; possibly TRBD2 for D (6 bases). The germline V gene has CDR1 MNHEY and CDR2 SMNVEV (reference sequence). The V and J ends lost 10 bases and 0 bases respectively, with 17 bases between them. The CDR3 has 15 amino acids. This CDR3 reads CATSSGPTSTDTQYF. For the CDR3, the DNA is TGTGCCACTTCCAGCGGGCCCACCAGCACAGATACGCAGTATTTT.

The chain recombines TRBV2 with TRBJ1-5; 10 bases are a match to TRBD1. The junction had 9 bases not matched to a gene; V was cut back by 4 bases and J by 9 bases. There are 15 residues in the CDR3. In germline, CDR1 is SNHLY, CDR2 FYNNEI. CDR3 residues: CASSGPGTGALPQHF. CDR3 bases: TGTGCCAGCAGTGGGCCTGGGACAGGGGCCCTGCCCCAGCATTTT.

The genes are TRBV9 and TRBJ1-3; a weak D match, TRBD1 (5 bases). V was shortened by 0 bases and J by 0 bases, with 10 bases between the two germline ends. This CDR3 comprises 16 residues. Germline CDR1 SGDLS, CDR2 YYNGEE. The CDR3 sequence is CASSVGGSFSGNTIYF. The CDR3 region has the DNA TGTGCCAGCAGCGTAGGGGGCAGTTTCTCTGGAAACACCATATATTTT.

This chain links TRBV10-2 with TRBJ2-1; D is unclear. V was pared by 4 bases and J by 10 bases, with 5 bases between. The CDR3 covers 10 residues. CDR1 and CDR2 (germline): WSHSY, SAAADI. CDR3 region: CASSGTEQFF. For the CDR3, the DNA is TGCGCCAGCAGTGGGACCGAGCAGTTCTTC.

In this sample, this clone turned up once. The CDR3 nucleotides are TGTGCCAGCAGCGGGGGGGGCTTTAATCAGCCCCAGCATTTT. This sequence encodes CASSGGGFNQPQHF. The rearrangement links TRBV7-2 to TRBJ1-5; possibly TRBD1 for D (6 bases). CDR3 length: 14 amino acids. Deletions cut 5 bases from V and 4 bases from J, with 12 bases between. Germline CDR1 and CDR2: SGHTA and FQGNSA.

The chain recombines TRBV7-2 with TRBJ1-5; D is perhaps TRBD1 (5 bases). CDR1 SGHTA and CDR2 FQGNSA come from the germline V gene. V was trimmed by 5 bases and J by 7 bases, leaving 12 bases between them. The CDR3 runs to 13 residues. The chain's CDR3 is CASSDRWGQPQHF. CDR3 nucleotides: TGTGCCAGCAGCGATCGGTGGGGGCAGCCCCAGCATTTT. The complete variable domain, with remaining parts taken from reference TRBV7-2 and TRBJ1-5, reads GAGVSQSPSNKVTEKGKDVELRCDPISGHTALYWYRQSLGQGLEFLIYFQGNSAPDKSGLPSDRFSAERTGGSVSTLTIQRTQQEDSAVYLCASSDRWGQPQHFGDGTRLSIL.

The chain has TRBV12-3 or TRBV12-4 and TRBJ2-3, with 7 bases aligning to TRBD2. The CDR3 consists of 13 residues. J was trimmed by 6 bases and V by 5 bases; bases with no gene match: 5. The CDR3 reads CASSLTRGDTQYF. CDR3 bases: TGTGCCAGCAGTCTCACGCGGGGGGATACGCAGTATTTT.

The chain employs TRBV6-5 and TRBJ2-7; D unresolved. V was cut by 6 bases and J by 0 bases, with 15 bases left in between. CDR1 is MNHEY, CDR2 SVGAGI, per germline. CDR3 size: 15 residues. The CDR3 DNA follows: TGTGCCAGCAGCTTCGGGCAGGCAAGCTCCTACGAGCAGTACTTC. This codes for CASSFGQASSYEQYF.

This chain uses TRBV18 with TRBJ2-5; no clear D gene. Germline-derived CDR1 and CDR2 are KGHSH and LQKENI. V was pared by 5 bases and J by 0 bases, with 13 bases between. This CDR3 is built from 15 residues. The CDR3 DNA is TGTGCCAGCTCAAAGTCCGTAGCCGACCAAGAGACCCAGTACTTC. Translated, it gives CASSKSVADQETQYF.

V and J are TRBV24-1 and TRBJ1-5; D is unresolved. Germline CDR1 is KGHDR and CDR2 is SFDVKD. V was clipped by 3 bases and J by 4 bases, with 9 bases between them. This CDR3 comprises 14 residues. As DNA, the CDR3 is TGTGCCACCAGTGATCAACTAAGAAATCAGCCCCAGCATTTT. Translation: CATSDQLRNQPQHF.

V usage is TRBV10-2 and J usage is TRBJ1-6, with 10 nucleotides matching TRBD1. V was clipped by 4 bases and J by 7 bases; unmatched bases: 1. CDR1 is WSHSY, CDR2 SAAADI, per germline. This CDR3 comprises 14 residues. This chain's CDR3 is CASSGGQGNSPLHF. The CDR3 DNA is TGCGCCAGCAGTGGGGGACAGGGGAATTCACCCCTCCACTTT.

This clone was found once. The chain couples TRBV24-1 to TRBJ2-3; D gene uncertain. Germline V gene sequence: CDR1 KGHDR, CDR2 SFDVKD. V was cut by 4 bases and J by 0 bases, with 7 bases left in between. The length of the CDR3 is 14 residues. CDR3 amino acids: CATSDLLSTDTQYF. CDR3 nucleotides: TGTGCCACCAGTGACCTTCTTAGCACAGATACGCAGTATTTT.

This rearrangement joins TRBV10-2 to TRBJ2-2; the match to TRBD1 covers 7 bases. Germline V gives CDR1 WSHSY, CDR2 SAAADI. This CDR3 comprises 13 residues. The V gene end was trimmed by 7 bases and the J gene end by 4 bases; junction bases not matched to a gene: 3. The DNA for the CDR3 is TGCGCCAGCACCGAGGGGGCCACCGGGGAGCTGTTTTTT. This sequence encodes CASTEGATGELFF.

This rearrangement joins TRBV30 to TRBJ2-5; 10 positions match TRBD2. J lost 4 bases, V lost 7 bases, and 6 bases had no gene match. Per germline, CDR1 GTSNPN and CDR2 SVGIG (reference sequence). CDR3 length: 13 residues. Here the CDR3 reads CAFRLAGSETQYF. CDR3 nucleotide sequence: TGTGCCTTCCGACTAGCGGGCTCAGAGACCCAGTACTTC.